Described below is a single TCR beta chain sequence and its context. This clonotype was observed a few times. This receptor's antigen is unknown. No much larger clone exists at a distance of one base, and base qualities are not known. This specimen comes from a study of CD8 T cells in ankylosing spondylitis (dated 2017 in TCRdb). In the study overall: T cell receptor beta repertoires were profiled in healthy donors and ankylosing spondylitis patients so that disease-linked TCR variants could be found. The whole study cohort included over a hundred healthy donors and 25 ankylosing spondylitis patients. Peripheral blood was sampled, and synovial fluid was additionally collected from ankylosing spondylitis patients.

Data came from an Illumina HiSeq 2500. TCR beta libraries were prepared by quantitative 5'-RACE with molecular barcodes. The original methods were these. A new computational method, built on a probabilistic model of VDJ rearrangement, was used to identify disease-linked TCR variants. TCRdb redid the processing of the public reads, applying fastp at Q25 and MiXCR, and retained in-frame beta chains. Each entry merges the rows of one CDR3 protein and shows their most common DNA and genes. These V and J calls are TCRdb output, not the study's own analysis. The sample table lists about 310,000 distinct CDR3 sequences, around 20% of them with a count of one. Roughly 3.6% of the sample comes from the top ten. What the authors observed across the whole study: Blood from ankylosing spondylitis patients appeared to be characterized by a TCR beta motif composed of about 8 highly homologous amino acid variants. In peripheral blood, the disease-linked clones were found at relatively low frequencies and had a CD8+ phenotype. Some motif variants had previously been reported in the synovial fluid and blood of reactive arthritis patients, which suggests shared mechanisms of disease initiation. The disease-linked clones were reported to be significantly enriched in matched synovial fluid samples from ankylosing spondylitis patients.

This sequence was found in a female donor with ankylosing spondylitis or in good health (not recorded which). Source material: blood, either unsorted or a sorted T cell fraction (not recorded which).

This receptor carries the CDR3 CSVETSLGRGEQFF. The DNA sequence is given as TGCAGCGTTGAGACTTCACTTGGAAGGGGTGAGCAGTTCTTC. The receptor chain draws on TRBV29-1 and TRBJ2-1; the D gene is perhaps TRBD1, on 5 matching bases. V loses 3 bases, J loses 9 bases, and the germline ends lie 18 bases apart. The CDR3 has 14 amino acids, counting the end cysteine and phenylalanine. Only CDR3 DNA is held: 42 bases, read in frame from base 1. According to the germline V gene, CDR1 reads SQVTM and CDR2 reads ANQGSEA.